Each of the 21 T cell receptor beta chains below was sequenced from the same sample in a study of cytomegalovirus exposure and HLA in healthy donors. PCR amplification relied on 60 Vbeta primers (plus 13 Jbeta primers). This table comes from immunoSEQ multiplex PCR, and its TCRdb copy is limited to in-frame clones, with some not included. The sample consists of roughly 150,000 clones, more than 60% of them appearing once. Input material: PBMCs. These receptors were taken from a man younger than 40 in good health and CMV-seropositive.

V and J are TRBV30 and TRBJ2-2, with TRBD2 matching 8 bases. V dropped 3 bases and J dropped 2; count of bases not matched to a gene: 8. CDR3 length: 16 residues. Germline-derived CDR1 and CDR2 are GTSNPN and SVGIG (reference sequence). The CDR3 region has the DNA TGTGCCTGGAGCCTGACCGGGACTAGAAACACCGGGGAGCTGTTTTTT. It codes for CAWSLTGTRNTGELFF. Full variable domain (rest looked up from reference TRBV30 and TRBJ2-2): SQTIHQWPATLVQPVGSPLSLECTVEGTSNPNLYWYRQAAGRGLQLLFYSVGIGQISSEVPQNLSASRPQDRQFILSSKKLLLSDSGFYLCAWSLTGTRNTGELFFGEGSRLTVL.

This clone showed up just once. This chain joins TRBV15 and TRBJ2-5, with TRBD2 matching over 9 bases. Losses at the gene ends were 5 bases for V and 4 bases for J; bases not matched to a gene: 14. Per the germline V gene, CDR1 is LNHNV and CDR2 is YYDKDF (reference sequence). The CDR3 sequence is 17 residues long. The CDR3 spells CATSAGGGREWGETQYF. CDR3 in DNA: TGTGCCACCAGCGCCGGGGGCGGGAGGGAGTGGGGAGAGACCCAGTACTTC.

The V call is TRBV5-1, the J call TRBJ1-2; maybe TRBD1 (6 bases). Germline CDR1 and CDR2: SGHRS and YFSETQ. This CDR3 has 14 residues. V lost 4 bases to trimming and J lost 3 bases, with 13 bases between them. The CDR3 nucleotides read TGCGCCAGCAGCACCCCTGGGGGCTACTATGGCTACACCTTC. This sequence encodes CASSTPGGYYGYTF. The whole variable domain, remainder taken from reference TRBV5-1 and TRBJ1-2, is KAGVTQTPRYLIKTRGQQVTLSCSPISGHRSVSWYQQTPGQGLQFLFEYFSETQRNKGNFPGRFSGRQFSNSRSEMNVSTLELGDSALYLCASSTPGGYYGYTFGSGTRLTVV.

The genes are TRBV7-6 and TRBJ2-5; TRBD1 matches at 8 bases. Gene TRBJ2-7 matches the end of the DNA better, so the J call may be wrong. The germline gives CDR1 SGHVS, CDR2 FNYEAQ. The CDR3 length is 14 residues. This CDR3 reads CASSTGQGSHEQYF. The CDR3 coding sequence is TGTGCCAGCAGTACCGGACAGGGTAGCCACGAGCAGTACTTC.

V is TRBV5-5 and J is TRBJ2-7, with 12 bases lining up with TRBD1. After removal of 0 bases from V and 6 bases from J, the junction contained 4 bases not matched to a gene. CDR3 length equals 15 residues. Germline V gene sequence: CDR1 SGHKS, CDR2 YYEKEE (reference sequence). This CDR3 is CASSLDGTGGSEQYF. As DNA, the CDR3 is TGTGCCAGCAGCTTGGACGGGACAGGGGGCAGCGAGCAGTACTTC. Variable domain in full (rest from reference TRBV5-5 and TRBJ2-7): DAGVTQSPTHLIKTRGQQVTLRCSPISGHKSVSWYQQVLGQGPQFIFQYYEKEERGRGNFPDRFSARQFPNYSSELNVNALLLGDSALYLCASSLDGTGGSEQYFGPGTRLTVT.

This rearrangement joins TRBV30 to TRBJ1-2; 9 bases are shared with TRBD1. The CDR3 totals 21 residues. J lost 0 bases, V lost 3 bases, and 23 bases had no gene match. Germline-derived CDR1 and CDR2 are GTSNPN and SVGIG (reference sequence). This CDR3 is CAWSPLGPGQGWGPTNYGYTF. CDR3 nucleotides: TGTGCCTGGAGCCCTTTGGGACCGGGACAGGGATGGGGTCCGACTAACTATGGCTACACCTTC.

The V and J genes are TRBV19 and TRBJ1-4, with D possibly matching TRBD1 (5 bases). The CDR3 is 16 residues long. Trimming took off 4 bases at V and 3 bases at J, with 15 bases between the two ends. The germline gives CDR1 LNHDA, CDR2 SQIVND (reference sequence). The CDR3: CASSTRGGIPNEKLFF. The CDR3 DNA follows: TGTGCCAGTAGTACCCGCGGGGGGATTCCTAATGAAAAACTGTTTTTT.

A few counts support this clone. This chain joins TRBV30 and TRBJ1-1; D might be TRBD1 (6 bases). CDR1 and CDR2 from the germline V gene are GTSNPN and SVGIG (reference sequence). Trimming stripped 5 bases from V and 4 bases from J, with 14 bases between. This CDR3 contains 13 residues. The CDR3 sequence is CAWVRRGGTEAFF. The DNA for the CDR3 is TGTGCCTGGGTTAGGAGGGGGGGCACTGAAGCTTTCTTT.

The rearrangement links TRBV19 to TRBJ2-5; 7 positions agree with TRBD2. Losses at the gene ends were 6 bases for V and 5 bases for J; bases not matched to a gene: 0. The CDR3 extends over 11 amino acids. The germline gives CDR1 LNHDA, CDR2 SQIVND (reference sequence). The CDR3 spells CASRGGETQYF. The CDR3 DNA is TGTGCCAGTAGGGGGGGGGAGACCCAGTACTTC.

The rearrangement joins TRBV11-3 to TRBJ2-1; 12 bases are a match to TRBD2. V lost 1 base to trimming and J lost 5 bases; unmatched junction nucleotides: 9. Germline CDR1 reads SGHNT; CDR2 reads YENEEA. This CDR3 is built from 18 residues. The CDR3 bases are TGTGCCAGCAGCTTAGTCAATATTCTAGCGGGAGGGGACAATGAGCAGTTCTTC. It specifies CASSLVNILAGGDNEQFF.

The CDR3 bases are TGTGCTAGTGCCCAAATACAGGGGACCGCGTATCAGCCCCAGCATTTT. Translated: CASAQIQGTAYQPQHF. The chain joins TRBV12-5 to TRBJ1-5, with TRBD1 matching over 7 bases. The J segment lost 5 bases and the V segment lost 7 bases, leaving 14 bases of the junction unmatched. The CDR3 totals 16 residues. CDR1 and CDR2 from the germline V gene are LGHNT and FRNRAP.

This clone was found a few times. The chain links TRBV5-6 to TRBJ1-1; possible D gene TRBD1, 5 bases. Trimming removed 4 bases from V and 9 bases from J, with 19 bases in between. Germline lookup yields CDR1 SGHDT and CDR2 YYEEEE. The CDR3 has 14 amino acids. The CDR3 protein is CASSTQTATVKAFF. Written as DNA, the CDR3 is TGTGCCAGCAGCACCCAGACAGCGACAGTGAAAGCTTTCTTT.

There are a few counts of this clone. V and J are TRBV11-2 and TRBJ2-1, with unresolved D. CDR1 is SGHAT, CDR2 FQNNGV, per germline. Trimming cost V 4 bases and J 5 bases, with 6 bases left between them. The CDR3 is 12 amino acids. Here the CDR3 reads CASSYLNNEQFF. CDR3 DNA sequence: TGTGCCAGCAGCTACCTAAACAATGAGCAGTTCTTC.

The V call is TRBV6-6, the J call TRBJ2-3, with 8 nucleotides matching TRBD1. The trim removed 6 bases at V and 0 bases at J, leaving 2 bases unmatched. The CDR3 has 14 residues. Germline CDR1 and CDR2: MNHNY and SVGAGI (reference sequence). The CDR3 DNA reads TGTGCCAGCAGAGGACAGGGAAGCACAGATACGCAGTATTTT. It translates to CASRGQGSTDTQYF.

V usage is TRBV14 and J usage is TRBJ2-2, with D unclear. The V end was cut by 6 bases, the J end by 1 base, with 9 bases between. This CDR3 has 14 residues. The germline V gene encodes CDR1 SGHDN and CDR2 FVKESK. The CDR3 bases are TGTGCCAGCAGAGGAGACGGGAACACCGGGGAGCTGTTTTTT. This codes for CASRGDGNTGELFF.

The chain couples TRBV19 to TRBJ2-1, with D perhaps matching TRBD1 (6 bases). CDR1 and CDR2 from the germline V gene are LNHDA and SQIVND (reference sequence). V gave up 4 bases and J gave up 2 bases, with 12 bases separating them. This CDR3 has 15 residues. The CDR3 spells CASSTSGTPYNEQFF. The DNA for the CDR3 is TGTGCCAGTAGTACGTCCGGGACACCCTACAATGAGCAGTTCTTC. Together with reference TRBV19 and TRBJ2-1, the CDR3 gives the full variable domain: DGGITQSPKYLFRKEGQNVTLSCEQNLNHDAMYWYRQDPGQGLRLIYYSQIVNDFQKGDIAEGYSVSREKKESFPLTVTSAQKNPTAFYLCASSTSGTPYNEQFFGPGTRLTVL.

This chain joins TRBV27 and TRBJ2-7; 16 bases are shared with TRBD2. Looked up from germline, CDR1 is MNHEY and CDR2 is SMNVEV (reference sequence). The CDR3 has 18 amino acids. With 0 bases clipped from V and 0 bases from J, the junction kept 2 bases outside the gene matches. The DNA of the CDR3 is TGTGCCAGCAGTTTATCGGGACTAGCGGGGGGGAGCTCCTACGAGCAGTACTTC. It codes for CASSLSGLAGGSSYEQYF.

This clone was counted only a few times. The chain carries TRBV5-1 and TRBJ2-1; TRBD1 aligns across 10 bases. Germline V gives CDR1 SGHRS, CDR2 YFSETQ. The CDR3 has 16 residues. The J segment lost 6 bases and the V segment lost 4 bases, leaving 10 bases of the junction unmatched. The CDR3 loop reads CASSMGQGRPPNEQFF. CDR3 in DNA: TGCGCCAGCAGCATGGGACAGGGGCGACCGCCCAATGAGCAGTTCTTC.

This CDR3 is CASSFGLAVNTGELFF. CDR3 nucleotides: TGCGCCAGCAGCTTCGGGCTAGCAGTGAACACCGGGGAGCTGTTTTTT. This chain links TRBV5-1 with TRBJ2-2; D may be TRBD2 (5 bases). The CDR3 spans 16 residues. The germline V gene encodes CDR1 SGHRS and CDR2 YFSETQ. V lost 2 bases and J lost 1, with 12 bases in between.

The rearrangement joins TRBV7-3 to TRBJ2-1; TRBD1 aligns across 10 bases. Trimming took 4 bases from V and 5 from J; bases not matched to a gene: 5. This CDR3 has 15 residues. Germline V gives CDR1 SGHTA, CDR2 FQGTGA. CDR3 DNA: TGTGCCAGCAGCTCGACAGGGGGCCTGCACAATGAGCAGTTCTTC. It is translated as CASSSTGGLHNEQFF. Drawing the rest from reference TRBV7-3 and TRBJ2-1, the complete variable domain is GAGVSQTPSNKVTEKGKYVELRCDPISGHTALYWYRQSLGQGPEFLIYFQGTGAADDSGLPNDRFFAVRPEGSVSTLKIQRTERGDSAVYLCASSSTGGLHNEQFFGPGTRLTVL.

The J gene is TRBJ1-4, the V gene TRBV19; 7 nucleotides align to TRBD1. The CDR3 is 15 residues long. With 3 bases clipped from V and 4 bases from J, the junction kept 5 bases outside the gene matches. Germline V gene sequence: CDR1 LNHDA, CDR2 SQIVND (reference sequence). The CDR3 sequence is CASSILSGGNEKLFF. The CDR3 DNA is TGTGCCAGTAGTATTTTATCAGGGGGTAATGAAAAACTGTTTTTT.